These 5 T cell receptor beta chains were sequenced from one sample in a study of glioma-infiltrating T cells. Using RNA template, CDR3s of TCR alpha and beta were amplified with iRepertoire arm-PCR. TCRdb used MiXCR to reprocess the multiplex PCR reads, holding one entry per CDR3 protein. This sample carries 150,000 to 200,000 distinct CDR3 sequences, around 40% of them seen once, and the ten largest clones take 5.2%. Sample: glioma tissue, nonneoplastic brain tissue, or PBMCs (not recorded which). The receptors shown here come from a human donor with low-grade glioma or glioblastoma, undergoing nonglioma brain surgery, or in good health (not recorded which).

Turning to this clonotype: A much larger clone sits a single nucleotide away, making a read error possible. The chain has TRBV3-1 and TRBJ2-2, with 8 bases fitting TRBD1. Germline V gene sequence: CDR1 LGHDT, CDR2 YNNKEL (reference sequence). V was pared by 5 bases and J by 6 bases, with 5 bases of the junction left unmatched. The CDR3 spans 14 residues. The chain's CDR3 is CASSSRQGPGELFF. The CDR3 DNA follows: TGTGCCAGCAGCAGCAGACAGGGGCCCGGGGAGCTGTTTTTT.

In its sample, this clonotype was seen a few times. The V call is TRBV7-9, the J call TRBJ2-3; 9 bases fit TRBD1. The germline V gene has CDR1 SEHNR and CDR2 FQNEAQ (reference sequence). CDR3 length equals 17 residues. Germline trimming cut 5 bases from V and 2 bases from J; bases unmatched to any gene: 11. The CDR3, as DNA: TGTGCCAGCAGCCCCACCGACAGGGGGTTTTTCACAGATACGCAGTATTTT. This gives the protein CASSPTDRGFFTDTQYF.

This clonotype was recorded many times. The CDR3 sequence is CATSRDISNRDRAQETQYF. Here the CDR3 DNA reads TGTGCCACCAGCAGAGACATTTCTAATAGGGACAGGGCACAAGAGACCCAGTACTTC. The chain uses TRBV15 and TRBJ2-5, with 9 bases that match TRBD1. The germline gives CDR1 LNHNV, CDR2 YYDKDF (reference sequence). Trimming at V came to 0 bases and at J to 2 bases, leaving 13 bases not matched to a gene. There are 19 residues in the CDR3.

This clonotype was found many times. J is TRBJ1-3 and V is TRBV7-9; D not resolved. The V and J ends lost 2 bases and 1 base respectively, with 9 bases between them. The CDR3 covers 15 residues. Germline values: CDR1 SEHNR, CDR2 FQNEAQ (reference sequence). The chain's CDR3 is CASSLSSKSGNTIYF. CDR3 sequence (DNA): TGTGCCAGCAGCTTATCGTCTAAATCTGGAAACACCATATATTTT.

Concerning this clonotype itself: A much bigger clone sits one base away, suggesting this may be a read error. In DNA form, the CDR3 reads TGCAGTGCTAGAGATTCAGGGCGGGACTTACCGTACTTC. This encodes CSARDSGRDLPYF. The rearrangement uses TRBV20-1 and TRBJ2-7, with D tentatively TRBD2 (6 bases). V was cut by 0 bases and J by 12 bases, with 18 bases left in between. Germline V gene sequence: CDR1 DFQATT, CDR2 SNEGSKA (reference sequence). The CDR3 runs 13 residues.